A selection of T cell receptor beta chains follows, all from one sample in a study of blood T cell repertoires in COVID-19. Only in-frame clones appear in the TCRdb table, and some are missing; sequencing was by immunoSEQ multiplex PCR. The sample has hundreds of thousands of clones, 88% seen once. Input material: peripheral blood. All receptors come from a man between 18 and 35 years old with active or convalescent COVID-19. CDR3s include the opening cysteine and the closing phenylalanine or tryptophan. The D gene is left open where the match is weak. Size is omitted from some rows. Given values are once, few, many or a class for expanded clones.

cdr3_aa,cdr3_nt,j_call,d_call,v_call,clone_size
CASSVEGAGTEAFF,TGTGCCAGCAGCGTAGAGGGGGCGGGGACTGAAGCTTTCTTT,TRBJ1-1,TRBD1,TRBV9,.
CASSLEGTEAFF,TGTGCCAGCAGTTTGGAGGGGACTGAAGCTTTCTTT,TRBJ1-1,.,TRBV12-3/TRBV12-4,.
CASSLVQEVADTQYF,TGCGCCAGCAGCTTGGTACAGGAAGTGGCAGATACGCAGTATTTT,TRBJ2-3,.,TRBV5-1,.
CASSTTGGPQPQHF,TGTGCCAGTAGTACTACAGGGGGCCCTCAGCCCCAGCATTTT,TRBJ1-5,TRBD1,TRBV19,.
CASSLDTFSYEQYF,TGTGCCAGCTCACTGGACACCTTCTCCTACGAGCAGTACTTC,TRBJ2-7,.,TRBV18,.
CASSVGEREQFF,TGTGCCAGCAGCGTAGGGGAGAGAGAGCAGTTCTTC,TRBJ2-1,.,TRBV9,.
CASSSRSNYGYTF,TGTGCCAGCAGCTCCCGGTCTAACTATGGCTACACCTTC,TRBJ1-2,.,TRBV11-2,.
CASSRTGTGETQYF,TGCGCCAGCAGCCGCACAGGGACGGGGGAGACCCAGTACTTC,TRBJ2-5,.,TRBV4-1,.
CASSLAGRGSTDTQYF,TGCGCCAGCAGCTTGGCAGGCAGGGGAAGCACAGATACGCAGTATTTT,TRBJ2-3,.,TRBV5-1,.
CASSKERGEKNIQYF,TGCGCCAGCAGTAAGGAGCGGGGGGAAAAAAACATTCAGTACTTC,TRBJ2-4,TRBD2,TRBV4-1,.
CASSPRQATEAFF,TGTGCCAGCAGCCCTAGACAGGCCACTGAAGCTTTCTTT,TRBJ1-1,.,TRBV9,.
CASSLGGLAGEKGYNEQFF,TGTGCCAGCAGCTTAGGCGGACTAGCGGGGGAAAAAGGGTACAATGAGCAGTTCTTC,TRBJ2-1,TRBD2,TRBV13,.
CASSPGDGYTF,TGTGCCAGCTCACCGGGAGATGGCTACACCTTC,TRBJ1-2,.,TRBV18,.
CASSIGDRTISPLHF,TGTGCCAGTAGTATTGGGGACAGGACGATTTCACCCCTCCACTTT,TRBJ1-6,TRBD1,TRBV19,.
CASSLDRVGSPLHF,TGTGCCAGCTCACTAGACAGGGTCGGTTCACCCCTCCACTTT,TRBJ1-6,TRBD1,TRBV18,.
CASSQSFLRGQDYGYTF,TGCGCCAGCAGTCAATCGTTTTTACGGGGTCAGGACTATGGCTACACCTTC,TRBJ1-2,.,TRBV23-1,.
CASSYVLEGQSELFF,TGTGCCAGCAGTTACGTGCTCGAAGGACAGTCGGAGCTGTTTTTT,TRBJ2-2,.,TRBV6-2/TRBV6-3,.
CASSYSKRNTEAFF,TGTGCCAGCAGTTACTCGAAGAGGAACACTGAAGCTTTCTTT,TRBJ1-1,.,TRBV6-2/TRBV6-3,.
CASSLVFRAGYTDTQYF,TGTGCCAGCAGCTTAGTTTTCCGAGCGGGATACACAGATACGCAGTATTTT,TRBJ2-3,TRBD2,TRBV11-2,once
CASNKDRVGYEQYF,TGTGCCAGCAACAAGGACAGAGTTGGATACGAGCAGTACTTC,TRBJ2-7,.,TRBV5-8,.
CSGGERETQYF,TGCAGCGGTGGGGAGCGGGAGACCCAGTACTTC,TRBJ2-5,.,TRBV29-1,.
CASSLRGNTEAFF,TGTGCCAGCAGCCTCAGGGGAAACACTGAAGCTTTCTTT,TRBJ1-1,.,TRBV3-1/TRBV3-2,.
CASSLEWGVQYF,TGTGCCAGCAGCTTAGAGTGGGGGGTGCAGTACTTC,TRBJ2-7,.,TRBV13,.
CASRDPRTGRPYEQYF,TGTGCCAGCAGAGACCCAAGGACAGGCAGACCCTACGAGCAGTACTTC,TRBJ2-7,TRBD1,TRBV28,.
CASSTFPDTQYF,TGTGCCAGCAGTACTTTCCCAGATACGCAGTATTTT,TRBJ2-3,.,TRBV6-2/TRBV6-3,.
CASSPLRREDYTF,TGTGCCAGCTCACCGCTTCGGAGAGAAGACTACACCTTC,TRBJ1-2,.,TRBV18,.
CSVRAGGITGELFF,TGCAGCGTTAGGGCAGGGGGCATCACCGGGGAGCTGTTTTTT,TRBJ2-2,TRBD1,TRBV29-1,.
CASSHGQYLSGANVLTF,TGTGCCAGCAGTCACGGACAATACCTCTCTGGGGCCAACGTCCTGACTTTC,TRBJ2-6,.,TRBV11-2,.
CASTLLWRDCGPGELFF,TGTGCCAGCACCCTACTTTGGAGGGACTGCGGACCCGGGGAGCTGTTTTTT,TRBJ2-2,.,TRBV21-1,.
CASSLWQGWHEQYF,TGTGCCAGCAGTTTATGGCAGGGGTGGCACGAGCAGTACTTC,TRBJ2-7,.,TRBV27,.
CASRSLAGGVNEQFF,TGTGCCAGTAGGTCCCTAGCGGGGGGTGTCAATGAGCAGTTCTTC,TRBJ2-1,TRBD2,TRBV19,.
CASTPEKSRGDTQYF,TGCGCCAGCACGCCCGAGAAGTCGAGGGGGGATACGCAGTATTTT,TRBJ2-3,.,TRBV10-2,.
CASSSHIFSDGYTF,TGTGCCAGCAGCTCCCATATCTTTTCAGATGGCTACACCTTC,TRBJ1-2,.,TRBV11-2,.
CASSDLAGTSGNYNEQFF,TGTGCCAGCAGTGACCTGGCGGGGACTAGCGGTAACTACAATGAGCAGTTCTTC,TRBJ2-1,TRBD2,TRBV2,.
CASSQDSRGYQPQHF,TGCGCCAGCAGCCAAGATTCCAGGGGATACCAGCCCCAGCATTTT,TRBJ1-5,.,TRBV4-1,.
CASSQDPLGATNEKLFF,TGCGCCAGCAGCCAAGATCCCCTAGGGGCAACTAATGAAAAACTGTTTTTT,TRBJ1-4,.,TRBV4-1,.
CASSVDRWGGYTF,TGTGCCAGCAGCGTCGACAGGTGGGGAGGCTACACCTTC,TRBJ1-2,.,TRBV9,.
CASSWTGDSIYEQYF,TGTGCCAGCAGTTGGACAGGGGACAGTATCTACGAGCAGTACTTC,TRBJ2-7,TRBD1,TRBV27,.
CASSPGQGMTEAFF,TGTGCCAGCAGCCCGGGACAGGGTATGACTGAAGCTTTCTTT,TRBJ1-1,TRBD1,TRBV5-4,.
CASIITGFTEAFF,TGTGCCAGCATTATCACAGGGTTCACTGAAGCTTTCTTT,TRBJ1-1,.,TRBV2,.
CASSTGTGYSNQPQHF,TGTGCCAGTAGTACCGGGACAGGCTATAGCAATCAGCCCCAGCATTTT,TRBJ1-5,TRBD1,TRBV19,.
CASRAGGSGTEAFF,TGTGCCAGCAGGGCAGGGGGCTCTGGCACTGAAGCTTTCTTT,TRBJ1-1,TRBD1,TRBV27,.
CASSPTDTQYF,TGTGCCAGCAGTCCTACAGATACGCAGTATTTT,TRBJ2-3,.,TRBV6-6,.
CASSSTPLSGYTF,TGTGCCAGCAGCTCTACCCCCCTAAGTGGCTACACCTTC,TRBJ1-2,.,TRBV13,.
CASSDGTGSYEQYF,TGTGCCAGCAGCGACGGGACAGGGTCCTACGAGCAGTACTTC,TRBJ2-7,TRBD1,TRBV6-5,.
CASSQDTPGQGADTQYF,TGTGCCAGCAGCCAGGACACTCCGGGACAGGGGGCAGATACGCAGTATTTT,TRBJ2-3,TRBD1,TRBV4-2,.
CASSLPGSGGGSPLHF,TGTGCCAGCAGTTTACCCGGATCAGGGGGCGGTTCACCCCTCCACTTT,TRBJ1-6,TRBD1,TRBV28,once
CASSILWDRVGGELFF,TGTGCCAGTAGTATACTATGGGACAGGGTTGGCGGGGAGCTGTTTTTT,TRBJ2-2,TRBD1,TRBV19,.
CATRTGYNEQFF,TGTGCCACCAGGACAGGTTACAATGAGCAGTTCTTC,TRBJ2-1,.,TRBV24-1,.
CASYQETAFF,TGTGCCAGCTACCAGGAGACAGCTTTCTTC,TRBJ1-2,.,TRBV7-8,once
CASSGTRVQGYTF,TGTGCCAGCAGCGGAACCAGGGTACAGGGCTACACCTTC,TRBJ1-2,.,TRBV9,once
CASRGNTGELFF,TGCGCCAGCCGGGGTAACACCGGGGAGCTGTTTTTT,TRBJ2-2,.,TRBV4-1,.
CASSQDYYEQYF,TGCGCCAGCAGCCAGGACTACTACGAGCAGTACTTC,TRBJ2-7,.,TRBV4-1,.
CASSLETYNSPLHF,TGTGCCAGCAGCTTGGAGACATATAATTCACCCCTCCACTTT,TRBJ1-6,.,TRBV5-4,.
CASRSGTGTYEQYF,TGCGCCAGCAGGTCCGGGACAGGGACCTACGAGCAGTACTTC,TRBJ2-7,TRBD1,TRBV5-1,.
CATSARDRGLSGELFF,TGTGCCACCAGTGCCCGGGACAGGGGGCTTTCCGGGGAGCTGTTTTTT,TRBJ2-2,TRBD1,TRBV24-1,.
CASSSQRDRGSYEQYF,TGTGCCAGCAGCTCCCAGCGGGACAGGGGGTCCTACGAGCAGTACTTC,TRBJ2-7,TRBD1,TRBV7-9,.